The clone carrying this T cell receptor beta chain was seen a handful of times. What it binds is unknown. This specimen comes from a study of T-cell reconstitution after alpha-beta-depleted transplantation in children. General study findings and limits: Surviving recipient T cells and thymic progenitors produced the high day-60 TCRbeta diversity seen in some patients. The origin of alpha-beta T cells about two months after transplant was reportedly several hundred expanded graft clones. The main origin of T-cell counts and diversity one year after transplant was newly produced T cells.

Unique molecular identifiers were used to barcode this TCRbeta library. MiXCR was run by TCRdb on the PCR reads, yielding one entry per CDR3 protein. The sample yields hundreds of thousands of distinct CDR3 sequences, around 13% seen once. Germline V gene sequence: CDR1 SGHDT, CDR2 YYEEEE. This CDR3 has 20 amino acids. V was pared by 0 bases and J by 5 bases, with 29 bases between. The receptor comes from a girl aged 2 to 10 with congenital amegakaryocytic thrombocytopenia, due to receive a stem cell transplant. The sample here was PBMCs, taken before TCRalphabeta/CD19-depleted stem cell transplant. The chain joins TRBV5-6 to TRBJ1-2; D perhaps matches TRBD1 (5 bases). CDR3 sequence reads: CASSLELGLTGAAAVYGYTF. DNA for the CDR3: TGTGCCAGCAGCTTGGAATTGGGCCTGACCGGGGCTGCTGCAGTTTATGGCTACACCTTC. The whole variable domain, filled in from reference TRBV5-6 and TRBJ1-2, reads DAGVTQSPTHLIKTRGQQVTLRCSPKSGHDTVSWYQQALGQGPQFIFQYYEEEERQRGNFPDRFSGHQFPNYSSELNVNALLLGDSALYLCASSLELGLTGAAAVYGYTFGSGTRLTVV.